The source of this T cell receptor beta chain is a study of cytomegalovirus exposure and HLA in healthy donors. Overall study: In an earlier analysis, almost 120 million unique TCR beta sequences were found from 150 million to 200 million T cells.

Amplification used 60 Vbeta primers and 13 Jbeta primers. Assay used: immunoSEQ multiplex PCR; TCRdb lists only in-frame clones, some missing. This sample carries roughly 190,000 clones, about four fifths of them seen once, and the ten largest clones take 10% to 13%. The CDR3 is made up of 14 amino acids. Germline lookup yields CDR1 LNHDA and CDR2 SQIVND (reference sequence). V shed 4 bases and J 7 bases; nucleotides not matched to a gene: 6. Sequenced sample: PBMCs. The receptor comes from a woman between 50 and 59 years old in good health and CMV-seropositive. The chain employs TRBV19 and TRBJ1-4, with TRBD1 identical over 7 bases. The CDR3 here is CASSKTGDGEKLFF. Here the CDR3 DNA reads TGTGCCAGTAGTAAAACAGGGGACGGTGAAAAACTGTTTTTT.